These T cell receptor beta chains were read from a single sample in a study of CD8 T cells in ankylosing spondylitis. TCRdb re-derived calls from the 5' RACE reads in MiXCR, one entry per CDR3 protein. The sample shows 750,000 to 850,000 distinct CDR3 sequences, approximately 12% of them seen only once. Sequenced material: blood, either unsorted or a sorted T cell fraction (not recorded which). These receptors originate from a male donor with ankylosing spondylitis. The CDR3 runs from the conserved cysteine through the conserved F or W. A D gene is named only where the DNA matches it firmly. Only part of the rows carry a size: once, few, many, or a class if the clone is expanded.

D,size,V,length,J,DNA,CDR3
-,many,TRBV20-1,13,TRBJ2-4,TGCAGTGCTAGGGTCCAGAACAAAAACATTCAGTACTTC,CSARVQNKNIQYF
-,few,TRBV7-9,13,TRBJ1-1,TGTGCCAGCAGCTTAGTAGTGGGGATTGAAGCTTTCTTT,CASSLVVGIEAFF
-,-,TRBV24-1,14,TRBJ1-5,TGTGCCACCACCCACGGGATCTGCAATCAGCCCCAGCATTTT,CATTHGICNQPQHF
TRBD1,many,TRBV12-3/TRBV12-4,15,TRBJ2-1,TGTGCCAGCAGTTCCGGGACAGGTCCCTACAATGAGCAGTTCTTC,CASSSGTGPYNEQFF
-,-,TRBV4-1,15,TRBJ2-4,TGCGCCAGCAGCCAAGGAGGGGGTGACGGAAACATTCAGTACTTC,CASSQGGGDGNIQYF
-,many,TRBV7-9,13,TRBJ1-1,TGTGCCAGCAGCGGACGGTTGAACACTGAAGCTTTCTTT,CASSGRLNTEAFF
-,-,TRBV9,17,TRBJ1-6,TGTGCCAGCAGCTCAGGAATTAATCGCTCCTATAATTCACCCCTCCACTTT,CASSSGINRSYNSPLHF
-,-,TRBV6-2/TRBV6-3,14,TRBJ2-3,TGTGCCAGCAGTTTCCGGACAGTCACAGATACGCAGTATTTT,CASSFRTVTDTQYF
-,-,TRBV29-1,15,TRBJ2-3,TGCAGCGTATGGTCGACAGAAACTAGCACAGATACGCAGTATTTT,CSVWSTETSTDTQYF
-,-,TRBV10-3,13,TRBJ2-7,TGTGCCATCACGGCAGGGGGGTTTGACGAGCAGTACTTC,CAITAGGFDEQYF
-,few,TRBV5-6,13,TRBJ2-7,TGTGCCAGCAGCTTGCCTCAGCCGGGGGAGCAGTACTTC,CASSLPQPGEQYF
TRBD2,-,TRBV7-2,14,TRBJ2-4,TGTGCCAGCAGCTTAGCAGCGGGGACGCCGGTCGAGTACTTC,CASSLAAGTPVEYF
-,few,TRBV7-2,14,TRBJ1-2,TGTGCCAGCAGCTTAGGGGCAGGGAAAAATGGCTACACCTTC,CASSLGAGKNGYTF
-,few,TRBV20-1,14,TRBJ1-1,TGCAGTGCTAGGGGGGGCCGGGGGCGGACTGAAGCTTTCTTT,CSARGGRGRTEAFF
-,many,TRBV7-6,14,TRBJ2-5,TGTGCCAGCAGCCCCCCGGGGTTACAAGAGACCCAGTACTTC,CASSPPGLQETQYF
-,few,TRBV4-3,16,TRBJ2-1,TGCGCCAGCAGCCAAGGTTTGGGACTGGCCTACAATGAGCAGTTCTTC,CASSQGLGLAYNEQFF
TRBD1,-,TRBV5-5,14,TRBJ2-7,TGTGCCAGCAGCTCAACAGGGGTATCCTACGAGCAGTACTTC,CASSSTGVSYEQYF
-,few,TRBV12-3/TRBV12-4,14,TRBJ1-5,TGTGCCAGCAGTTTCCGGCGGGAGAATCAGCCCCAGCATTTT,CASSFRRENQPQHF
TRBD2,-,TRBV5-1,15,TRBJ2-7,TGCGCCAGCAGCCCCTCCGGGACTAGCGGTTACGAGCAGTACTTC,CASSPSGTSGYEQYF
-,-,TRBV12-3/TRBV12-4,13,TRBJ1-5,TGTGCCAGCAGCAAGGACGGAAATCAGCCCCAGCATTTT,CASSKDGNQPQHF
TRBD2,few,TRBV15,16,TRBJ2-2,TGTGCCACCGCGCGGGGAGGGGGACTAGCGGTCGGGGAGCTGTTTTTT,CATARGGGLAVGELFF
-,many,TRBV12-3/TRBV12-4,16,TRBJ2-3,TGTGCCAGCAGTTTGTACGGCGGGTTAGGGACAGATACGCAGTATTTT,CASSLYGGLGTDTQYF